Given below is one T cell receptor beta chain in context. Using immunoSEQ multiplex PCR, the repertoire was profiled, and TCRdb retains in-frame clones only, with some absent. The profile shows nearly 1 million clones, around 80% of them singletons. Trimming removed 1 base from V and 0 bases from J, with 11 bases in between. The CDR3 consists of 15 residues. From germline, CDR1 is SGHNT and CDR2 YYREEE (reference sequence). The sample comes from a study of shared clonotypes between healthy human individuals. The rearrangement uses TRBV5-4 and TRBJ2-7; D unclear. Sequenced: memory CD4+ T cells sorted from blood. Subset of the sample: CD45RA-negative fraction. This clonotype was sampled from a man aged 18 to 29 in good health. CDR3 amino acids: CASSLLSLSSYEQYF. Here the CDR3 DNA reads TGTGCCAGCAGCTTGTTGAGCCTGAGCTCCTACGAGCAGTACTTC.